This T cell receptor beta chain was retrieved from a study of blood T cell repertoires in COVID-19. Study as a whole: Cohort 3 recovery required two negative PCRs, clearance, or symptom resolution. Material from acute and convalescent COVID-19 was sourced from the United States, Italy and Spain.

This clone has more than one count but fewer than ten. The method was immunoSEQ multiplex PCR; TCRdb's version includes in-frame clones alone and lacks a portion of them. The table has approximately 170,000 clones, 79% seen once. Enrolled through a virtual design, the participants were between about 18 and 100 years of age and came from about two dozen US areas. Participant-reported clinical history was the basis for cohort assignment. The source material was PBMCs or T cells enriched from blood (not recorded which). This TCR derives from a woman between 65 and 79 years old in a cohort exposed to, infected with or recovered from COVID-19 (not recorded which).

The chain's CDR3 is CASSLTGWKRNYTF. CDR3 nucleotides: TGTGCCAGCAGCCTCACAGGGTGGAAGAGGAACTACACCTTC. This chain connects TRBV14 to TRBJ1-2; TRBD1 is a possible D gene (6 bases). Germline CDR1 and CDR2: SGHDN and FVKESK. The CDR3 consists of 14 residues. Trimming shortened V by 4 bases and J by 10 bases, and 19 bases separated the two germline ends.